This TCR beta chain was sequenced during a study of T cells in Graves' hyperthyroidism and ophthalmopathy (dated by TCRdb to about 2019). With respect to the entire study: Peripheral blood samples were taken at the time of initial diagnosis, prior to any treatment. TCR V-J signatures able to tell the groups apart were searched for in a discovery cohort of around 95 patients, of whom more than 40 had Graves' ophthalmopathy and under 65 had stable Graves' hyperthyroidism. Prospective prediction of ophthalmopathy was tested in an independent validation cohort consisting of about 20 hyperthyroidism patients and around 16 patients who later progressed to ophthalmopathy. For training and testing, the 100 or so patients in the discovery cohort were randomly divided in a 7:3 ratio. Thyroid tissue and blood T-cell repertoires from several Graves' hyperthyroidism patients were also compared in the study. After sampling, hyperthyroidism patients received methimazole starting at 30 mg daily, and ophthalmopathy patients received high-dose intravenous methylprednisolone. According to the paper, TCR Vbeta CDR3 sequencing was carried out on 135 peripheral blood samples, which came from under 50 ophthalmopathy, around 74 hyperthyroidism and roughly 17 progressor patients.

From a lookup of the germline V gene, CDR1 and CDR2 are SGHAT and FQNNGV. The trim is 1 base for V and 9 bases for J, with a gap of 4 bases between the germline ends. There are 11 amino acids in the CDR3, from cysteine to phenylalanine inclusive. Only the CDR3 DNA is retained, 33 bases long and in frame from the first base. The TCR beta CDR3 regions were amplified from the RNA transcripts. A first-round RT-PCR of the TCR CDR3 used the HTBI primer set with the Qiagen OneStep RT-PCR kit. A second multiplex PCR round built the libraries, followed by size selection and purification. Libraries were sequenced paired-end with 100 bp reads on an Illumina HiSeq2000. The published analysis was carried out like this. SOAPnuke was used to process the raw data, throwing out any read that contained adapters or uncalled bases, had a mean Phred below 15, or lacked an exact constant-primer or identifier match. High-quality paired reads were merged using COPE v1.2.5, and each unique nucleotide sequence was defined as a clonotype. Clonotypes were aligned to IMGT TRBV, TRBD and TRBJ reference segments using MiTCR v1.1. Analysis was restricted to V-J combinations with a frequency above 0.0001, which covered roughly 99% of repertoires. A TCS score was defined as the ratio of F50 (clonal expansion) to E x V (chaos), with BLOSUM62-based TCRdist applied between CDR3 peptides within each V-J. Welch's t-statistics and random forest reduced fewer than 600 V-J features to 10 to 15, which were used in a naive Bayes classifier (R e1071). TCRdb reanalyzed the raw reads on its own, using fastp at Q25 for trimming and MiXCR for clone calling, and kept in-frame beta chains. Under each unique CDR3 protein, matching rows form one entry showing the most common genes and DNA. TCRdb's processing, not the authors' own work, is the source of the V and J calls. In this sample the table shows about 740,000 distinct CDR3 sequences, 11% to 15% of which occur a single time. About 9.4% of the sample rests with the top ten.

The table lists this clonotype with many counts. Its cognate antigen has yet to be identified. No much larger clone exists at a distance of one base, and base qualities are not known. A patient counted as having stable Graves' hyperthyroidism if no progression to ophthalmopathy occurred over 18 months of follow-up. Hyperthyroidism patients were newly diagnosed, with disease duration under 2 months, and aged 18 to 65 years. Patients with uncontrolled infections, other autoimmune diseases, pregnancy or lactation were excluded. Diagnoses relied on clinical symptoms, serum thyroxine and TRAb, thyroid ultrasound and orbital computed tomography. Ficoll-Paque density gradient centrifugation was used to isolate PBMCs from about 10 ml of fresh peripheral blood. Total RNA was extracted using Trizol reagent, and RNA quality was assessed on an Agilent 2100 Bioanalyzer. General study outcomes and caveats: Most expanded thyroid clonotypes (frequency above 0.001) were also detected in blood, a finding suggesting that blood repertoires may reflect thyroid immune responses. In validation, the model predicted progression to ophthalmopathy with roughly 70% sensitivity and less than 80% specificity, a median of 6.5 months before onset. A 13 V-J signature model separated ophthalmopathy from stable hyperthyroidism, with around 91% sensitivity and roughly 81% specificity in cross-validation and 80%/75% in testing. Sample size was not statistically predetermined, and investigators were not blinded to group allocation.

The receptor comes from a woman aged 18 to 35 with Graves' hyperthyroidism. Specimen: blood. The chain joins TRBV11-2 to TRBJ2-1, with the identity of the D gene unclear. The CDR3 region reads CASSLGREQFF. The sequenced DNA: TGTGCCAGCAGCTTAGGTCGTGAGCAGTTCTTC.